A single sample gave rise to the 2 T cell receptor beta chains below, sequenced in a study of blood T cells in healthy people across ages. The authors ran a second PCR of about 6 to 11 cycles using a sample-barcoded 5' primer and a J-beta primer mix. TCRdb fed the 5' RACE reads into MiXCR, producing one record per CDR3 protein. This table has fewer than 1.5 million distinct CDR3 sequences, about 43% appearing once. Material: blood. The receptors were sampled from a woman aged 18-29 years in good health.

CDR3 sequence (DNA): TGTGCCAGCAGTTATCTTGCGGCCGTCTACAATGAGCAGTTCTTC. It encodes CASSYLAAVYNEQFF. This chain joins TRBV12-3 or TRBV12-4 and TRBJ2-1, with D uncertain. The CDR3 has 15 residues. V lost 4 bases, J lost 3 bases, and 13 bases lay in between.

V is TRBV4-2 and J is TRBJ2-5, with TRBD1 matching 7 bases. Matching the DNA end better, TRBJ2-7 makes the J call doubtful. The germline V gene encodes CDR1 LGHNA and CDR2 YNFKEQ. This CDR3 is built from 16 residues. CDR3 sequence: CASSQAGDSLTYEQYF. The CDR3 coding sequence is TGTGCCAGCAGCCAAGCCGGGGACAGCCTGACCTACGAGCAGTACTTC.